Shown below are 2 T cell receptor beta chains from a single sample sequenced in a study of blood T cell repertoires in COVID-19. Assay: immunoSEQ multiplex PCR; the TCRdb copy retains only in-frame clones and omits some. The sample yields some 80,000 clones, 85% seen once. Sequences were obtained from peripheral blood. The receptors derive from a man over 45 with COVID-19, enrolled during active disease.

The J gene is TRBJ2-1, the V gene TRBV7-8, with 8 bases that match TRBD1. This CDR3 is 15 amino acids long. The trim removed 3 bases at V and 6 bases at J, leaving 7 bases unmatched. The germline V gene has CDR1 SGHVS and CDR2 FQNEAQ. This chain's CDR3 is CASSFEGQGVNEQFF. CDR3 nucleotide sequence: TGTGCCAGCAGCTTCGAAGGACAGGGTGTCAATGAGCAGTTCTTC.

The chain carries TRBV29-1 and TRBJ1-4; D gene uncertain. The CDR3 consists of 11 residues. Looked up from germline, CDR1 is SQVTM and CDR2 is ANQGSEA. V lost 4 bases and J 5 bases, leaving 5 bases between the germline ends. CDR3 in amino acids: CSVAGNEKLFF. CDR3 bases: TGCAGCGTTGCGGGGAATGAAAAACTGTTTTTT. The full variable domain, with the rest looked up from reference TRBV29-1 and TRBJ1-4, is SAVISQKPSRDICQRGTSLTIQCQVDSQVTMMFWYRQQPGQSLTLIATANQGSEATYESGFVIDKFPISRPNLTFSTLTVSNMSPEDSSIYLCSVAGNEKLFFGSGTQLSVL.